Shown below are 31 T cell receptor beta chains from a single sample sequenced in a study of blood T cell repertoires in COVID-19. Data came from immunoSEQ multiplex PCR; TCRdb stores just in-frame clones and leaves some out. The sample records fewer than 300,000 clones, less than 85% being singletons. Sample: peripheral blood. The receptors stem from a woman between 18 and 30 years old with acute or convalescent COVID-19.

The rearrangement uses TRBV28 and TRBJ1-5; D possibly corresponds to TRBD1 (5 bases). V shed 6 bases and J shed 7 bases, with 13 bases lying between them. CDR3 length: 13 residues. The germline CDR1 and CDR2 sequences are MDHEN and SYDVKM. The CDR3 DNA is TGTGCCAGCAGACCGCAGGGTTTGCAGCCCCAGCATTTT. Amino acid sequence: CASRPQGLQPQHF.

This chain connects TRBV19 to TRBJ1-1; D unresolved. The length of the CDR3 is 15 residues. The V and J ends lost 4 bases and 2 bases respectively, with 14 bases between them. Germline CDR1 is LNHDA and CDR2 is SQIVND (reference sequence). The CDR3 region is CASSTAGSTNTEAFF. In DNA, the CDR3 is TGTGCCAGTAGTACGGCGGGTTCCACTAACACTGAAGCTTTCTTT.

This clone was picked up one time. The chain employs TRBV28 and TRBJ2-2; 10 bases match TRBD2. From germline, CDR1 is MDHEN and CDR2 SYDVKM. The V and J ends lost 3 bases and 6 bases, in that order; junction bases with no gene match: 7. This CDR3 has 16 residues. The CDR3 loop reads CASSFASSGSSGELFF. The DNA for the CDR3 is TGTGCCAGCAGTTTTGCGTCTAGCGGGAGTTCCGGGGAGCTGTTTTTT.

V is TRBV28 and J is TRBJ1-4; tentative D call: TRBD1 (6 bases). The length of the CDR3 is 18 residues. Per germline, CDR1 MDHEN and CDR2 SYDVKM. Trimming cost V 7 bases and J 5 bases, with 26 bases left between them. The CDR3 DNA sequence: TGTGCCAGCACCCCAATAACAGGGTTCCGCCCAATCAATGAAAAACTGTTTTTT. Its protein is CASTPITGFRPINEKLFF. The full variable domain, rest sourced from reference TRBV28 and TRBJ1-4, is DVKVTQSSRYLVKRTGEKVFLECVQDMDHENMFWYRQDPGLGLRLIYFSYDVKMKEKGDIPEGYSVSREKKERFSLILESASTNQTSMYLCASTPITGFRPINEKLFFGSGTQLSVL.

The chain carries TRBV7-6 and TRBJ2-4; 11 bases fit TRBD2. This CDR3 has 15 amino acids. Germline V gene sequence: CDR1 SGHVS, CDR2 FNYEAQ. V shed 5 bases, J shed 7 bases, and the junction held 7 bases outside the gene matches. The CDR3 protein is CASSATSGRGNIQYF. The CDR3, as DNA: TGTGCCAGCAGCGCAACTAGCGGGAGAGGTAACATTCAGTACTTC.

This chain uses TRBV7-3 with TRBJ1-3; perhaps TRBD1 as D (6 bases). Germline V lookup: CDR1 SGHTA, CDR2 FQGTGA. V lost 5 bases and J lost 4, with 12 bases in between. The CDR3 consists of 14 residues. CDR3 amino acids: CASSQGTPGNTIYF. Written as DNA, the CDR3 is TGTGCCAGCAGCCAGGGGACACCCGGAAACACCATATATTTT.

This clone was detected a few times. The chain carries TRBV21-1 and TRBJ1-5. TRBV21-1 is a pseudogene locus. The CDR3 covers 19 residues. This chain's CDR3 is CASSLLPAGIETSNQPQHF. CDR3 sequence (DNA): TGTGCCAGCAGCCTTTTGCCTGCGGGCATAGAAACTAGCAATCAGCCCCAGCATTTT.

V and J are TRBV6-5 and TRBJ2-1; D remains unclear. The CDR3 length is 15 residues. The germline V gene has CDR1 MNHEY and CDR2 SVGAGI. Trimming pared 6 bases from V and 0 bases from J, leaving 12 bases between. Written as DNA, the CDR3 is TGTGCCAGCAGGATGCTACCGCACTCCTACAATGAGCAGTTCTTC. Its translation: CASRMLPHSYNEQFF.

The chain employs TRBV24-1 and TRBJ2-7; unclear D gene. Per germline, CDR1 KGHDR and CDR2 SFDVKD. This CDR3 comprises 15 residues. The V end lost 3 bases, the J end lost 3 bases, and 14 bases lay between the germline ends. CDR3 protein: CATSDLRHFGYEQYF. The CDR3 coding sequence is TGTGCCACCAGTGATCTGCGACATTTCGGCTACGAGCAGTACTTC.

The CDR3 spells CASSETVAGTYEQYF. CDR3 nucleotides: TGCGCCAGCAGTGAGACGGTAGCGGGGACCTACGAGCAGTACTTC. The chain combines TRBV10-2 with TRBJ2-7, with 8 bases fitting TRBD2. The CDR3 is 15 amino acids. Losses at the gene ends were 2 bases for V and 2 bases for J; bases not matched to a gene: 5. The germline gives CDR1 WSHSY, CDR2 SAAADI.

This clone turned up a few times. The gene calls are TRBV3-1 (or the pseudogene TRBV3-2) and TRBJ2-1, with D possibly being TRBD1 (5 bases). V was shortened by 1 base and J by 5 bases, with 12 bases between the two germline ends. Germline V gene sequence: CDR1 LGHDT, CDR2 YNNKEL (reference sequence). The CDR3 spans 15 residues. The CDR3 bases are TGTGCCAGCAGCCAAGTGGCAGGGTTTAACAATGAGCAGTTCTTC. This sequence encodes CASSQVAGFNNEQFF.

This chain connects TRBV5-6 to TRBJ2-7; weak D call: TRBD1 (6 bases). CDR3 length: 12 residues. V was trimmed by 4 bases and J by 4 bases, leaving 9 bases between them. The germline V gene has CDR1 SGHDT and CDR2 YYEEEE. As DNA, the CDR3 is TGTGCCAGCAGCACAGGGTGGTACGAGCAGTACTTC. Its protein product is CASSTGWYEQYF.

The chain employs TRBV4-3 and TRBJ2-1, with TRBD2 as a possible D gene (5 bases). The CDR3 has 17 residues. CDR1 and CDR2 from the germline V gene are LGHNA and YSLEER. V was clipped by 0 bases and J by 2 bases, with 14 bases between them. The CDR3 protein is CASSQEMEDLTYNEQFF. CDR3 nucleotide sequence: TGCGCCAGCAGCCAAGAGATGGAGGACTTAACCTACAATGAGCAGTTCTTC.

This chain uses TRBV6-2 or TRBV6-3 with TRBJ2-3, with TRBD2 as a possible D gene (6 bases). CDR1 MNHEY and CDR2 SVGEGT come from the germline V gene. CDR3 length: 20 residues. The V end lost 2 bases, the J end lost 0 bases, and 24 bases lay between the germline ends. The CDR3 spells CASSYKPQGSLASSTDTQYF. DNA for the CDR3: TGTGCCAGCAGTTACAAACCGCAGGGTAGCCTAGCGTCTAGCACAGATACGCAGTATTTT.

The chain uses TRBV21-1 and TRBJ2-7; the DNA was not used to check the table's D call, TRBD2. TRBV21-1 is flagged as a pseudogene. This CDR3 is 17 amino acids long. In DNA form, the CDR3 reads TGTGCCAGCAGCAAAGATGCGGAGGGCGGGTCCTCCTACGAGCAGTACTTC. Translating gives CASSKDAEGGSSYEQYF.

The rearrangement links TRBV9 to TRBJ1-6; D is ambiguous. V was shortened by 3 bases and J by 4 bases, with 14 bases between the two germline ends. Germline V gives CDR1 SGDLS, CDR2 YYNGEE. This CDR3 contains 16 residues. The CDR3 DNA reads as TGTGCCAGCAGCGAAGGAGGAGGGCTTTATAATTCACCCCTCCACTTT. This sequence encodes CASSEGGGLYNSPLHF.

The CDR3 here is CASSLVGAEAFF. The DNA for the CDR3 is TGTGCCAGCAGCTTAGTGGGAGCTGAAGCTTTCTTT. V and J are TRBV7-2 and TRBJ1-1; unclear D gene. Germline V CDR1 and CDR2: SGHTA, FQGNSA. Trimming removed 1 base from V and 6 bases from J, with 6 bases in between. The CDR3 is made up of 12 amino acids.

The CDR3 loop is CASSLRPVDSSYEQYF. In nucleotides, the CDR3 is TGCGCCAGCAGCTTACGCCCCGTGGACAGCTCCTACGAGCAGTACTTC. The rearrangement uses TRBV5-1 and TRBJ2-7; D might be TRBD1 (6 bases). Germline CDR1 reads SGHRS; CDR2 reads YFSETQ. CDR3 size: 16 residues. The V end was cut by 2 bases, the J end by 0 bases, with 15 bases between.

This chain links TRBV19 with TRBJ2-7, with a possible D match to TRBD2 (5 bases). The V end was cut by 1 base, the J end by 6 bases, with 10 bases between. CDR3 length: 13 residues. CDR1 LNHDA and CDR2 SQIVND come from the germline V gene (reference sequence). CDR3 residues: CASSIVRGGEQYF. The CDR3 DNA is TGTGCCAGTAGTATAGTTCGAGGAGGCGAGCAGTACTTC.

This chain joins TRBV4-1 and TRBJ1-4; D possibly corresponds to TRBD1 (6 bases). Germline assignment: CDR1 MGHRA and CDR2 YSYEKL. This CDR3 region has 17 residues. The V gene lost 0 bases and the J gene lost 4 bases, with 15 bases spanning the gap. The CDR3 region is CASSQDPTGSGNEKLFF. In nucleotides, the CDR3 is TGCGCCAGCAGCCAAGACCCAACAGGGTCGGGTAATGAAAAACTGTTTTTT.

The chain employs TRBV15 and TRBJ2-7; a weak D match, TRBD2 (5 bases). V lost 1 base and J lost 5, with 9 bases in between. There are 13 residues in the CDR3. Germline CDR1 LNHNV, CDR2 YYDKDF (reference sequence). The CDR3 sequence: CATSRGGLDEQYF. The CDR3 DNA follows: TGTGCCACCAGCAGAGGAGGGTTAGACGAGCAGTACTTC.

The V call is TRBV30, the J call TRBJ2-5, with 12 positions matching TRBD2. The ends lost 5 bases at V and 3 bases at J; junction bases unmatched: 4. The CDR3 covers 14 residues. Germline CDR1 is GTSNPN and CDR2 is SVGIG (reference sequence). The CDR3 spells CAWATSGGKETQYF. For the CDR3, the DNA is TGTGCCTGGGCTACTAGCGGGGGGAAAGAGACCCAGTACTTC.

The chain is built from TRBV6-5 and TRBJ2-7; possible D gene TRBD2, 6 bases. The germline V gene has CDR1 MNHEY and CDR2 SVGAGI. The CDR3 has 15 amino acids. V dropped 2 bases and J dropped 1 base, with 12 bases sitting between them. The CDR3 bases are TGTGCCAGCAGTTACCGACTAGAAGGGTCCTACGAGCAGTACTTC. Translating it yields CASSYRLEGSYEQYF.

The chain employs TRBV7-9 and TRBJ1-5, with 8 bases lining up with TRBD1. There are 14 residues in the CDR3. The J segment lost 6 bases and the V segment lost 5 bases, leaving 6 bases of the junction unmatched. Germline V CDR1 and CDR2: SEHNR, FQNEAQ (reference sequence). Here the CDR3 DNA reads TGTGCCAGCAGCGTTACAGGGGGTAGTCAGCCCCAGCATTTT. Protein: CASSVTGGSQPQHF.

This rearrangement joins TRBV5-1 to TRBJ2-3, with 9 bases fitting TRBD2. Losses at the gene ends were 4 bases for V and 1 base for J; bases not matched to a gene: 10. The CDR3 covers 17 residues. The germline CDR1 and CDR2 sequences are SGHRS and YFSETQ. CDR3 DNA: TGCGCCAGCAGCATACGACCGGGACTAGCCGGCACAGATACGCAGTATTTT. Translating gives CASSIRPGLAGTDTQYF.

The V gene is TRBV27, the J gene TRBJ2-7; D may be TRBD1 (5 bases). Trimming took off 5 bases at V and 2 bases at J, with 16 bases between the two ends. Germline-derived CDR1 and CDR2 are MNHEY and SMNVEV (reference sequence). The CDR3 is 15 amino acids. CDR3 bases: TGTGCCAGCAGTCAGGGTTTTTCCTTTGCCTACGAGCAGTACTTC. Its translation is CASSQGFSFAYEQYF.

The V gene is TRBV28, the J gene TRBJ2-3, with 14 bases fitting TRBD2. The CDR3 loop spans 18 amino acids. Germline CDR1 is MDHEN and CDR2 is SYDVKM. J gave up 4 bases and V 5 bases, and 11 bases lay outside the gene matches. The CDR3 coding sequence is TGTGCCAGCAGTCTCCGTGGGACTAGCGGGAGCCAGGCAGATACGCAGTATTTT. This sequence encodes CASSLRGTSGSQADTQYF.

The chain employs TRBV28 and TRBJ1-4; no firm D call. V lost 5 bases to trimming and J lost 8 bases, with 9 bases between them. This CDR3 comprises 12 residues. Per the germline V gene, CDR1 is MDHEN and CDR2 is SYDVKM. In DNA, the CDR3 is TGTGCCAGCAGTCCCCCAGTCGAAAAACTGTTTTTT. Amino acid sequence: CASSPPVEKLFF.

The rearrangement joins TRBV6-5 to TRBJ2-5; D remains ambiguous. The CDR3 has 15 residues. V lost 0 bases and J lost 5, with 13 bases in between. CDR1 and CDR2 from the germline V gene are MNHEY and SVGAGI. In DNA form, the CDR3 reads TGTGCCAGCAGTTACTCGAAACAGCCGGCGGAGACCCAGTACTTC. Residues: CASSYSKQPAETQYF.

This chain connects TRBV2 to TRBJ2-2, with TRBD2 matching over 11 bases. V lost 6 bases, J lost 2 bases, and 2 bases stayed unmatched. The CDR3 totals 15 residues. The germline V gene encodes CDR1 SNHLY and CDR2 FYNNEI. CDR3 sequence: CASRGLADNTGELFF. The CDR3 DNA reads as TGTGCCAGCAGGGGACTAGCGGATAACACCGGGGAGCTGTTTTTT.

V is TRBV5-1 and J is TRBJ2-7, with TRBD2 matching 13 bases. Trimming at V came to 4 bases and at J to 1 base, leaving 5 bases not matched to a gene. CDR1 SGHRS and CDR2 YFSETQ come from the germline V gene. The CDR3 loop spans 16 amino acids. The CDR3, as DNA: TGCGCCAGCAGCCTAGGGACTAGCGGGACGTCCTACGAGCAGTACTTC. Its translation: CASSLGTSGTSYEQYF. The full variable domain, rest sourced from reference TRBV5-1 and TRBJ2-7, is KAGVTQTPRYLIKTRGQQVTLSCSPISGHRSVSWYQQTPGQGLQFLFEYFSETQRNKGNFPGRFSGRQFSNSRSEMNVSTLELGDSALYLCASSLGTSGTSYEQYFGPGTRLTVT.